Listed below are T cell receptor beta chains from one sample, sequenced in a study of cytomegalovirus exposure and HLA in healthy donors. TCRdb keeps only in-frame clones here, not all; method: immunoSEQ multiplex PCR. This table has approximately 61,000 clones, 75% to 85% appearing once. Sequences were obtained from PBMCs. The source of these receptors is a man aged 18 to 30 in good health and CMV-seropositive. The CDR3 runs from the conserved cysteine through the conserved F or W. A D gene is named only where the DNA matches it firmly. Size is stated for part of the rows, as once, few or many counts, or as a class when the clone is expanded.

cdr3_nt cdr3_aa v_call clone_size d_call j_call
TGTGCCAGCAGCCTAAACGTTGGGACAGACTCGCCCTACGAGCAGTACTTC CASSLNVGTDSPYEQYF TRBV7-8 - TRBD1 TRBJ2-7
TGTGCCATCAGGGTGGGACACCAATCAGATACGCAGTATTTT CAIRVGHQSDTQYF TRBV10-3 - - TRBJ2-3
TGTGCCAGTAGCCTCGACAGGGGCCTTGAAGCTTTCTTT CASSLDRGLEAFF TRBV19 - TRBD1 TRBJ1-1
TGCAGCGTTGGGGGCGGGAGTGGGACAGATACGCAGTATTTT CSVGGGSGTDTQYF TRBV29-1 - TRBD2 TRBJ2-3
TGTGCCTGGAGAACGGCAGGTACTAACTATGGCTACACCTTC CAWRTAGTNYGYTF TRBV30 - - TRBJ1-2
TGTGCCAGCAGCTACGGGACAGGGAACGACGAGCAGTACTTC CASSYGTGNDEQYF TRBV5-6 - TRBD1 TRBJ2-7
TGTGCCAGCAGTGATCGGGCTAGCGGGGTCACAGATACGCAGTATTTT CASSDRASGVTDTQYF TRBV2 - TRBD2 TRBJ2-3
TGTGCCAGCAGTTTCCGGACAGCCTTGGGAGAAAAACTGTTTTTT CASSFRTALGEKLFF TRBV28 - - TRBJ1-4
TGTGCTAGTGGTTCCAGCGGGGGGGTCTACGAGCAGTACTTC CASGSSGGVYEQYF TRBV12-5 - TRBD2 TRBJ2-7
TGTGCCAGCAGCGTCGGACATACTGGGGCCAACGTCCTGACTTTC CASSVGHTGANVLTF TRBV9 - - TRBJ2-6
TGCGCCAGCAGCCAACCCTCACAGGGGGCCAAAAACATTCAGTACTTC CASSQPSQGAKNIQYF TRBV4-1 - TRBD1 TRBJ2-4
TGTGCCAGCAGTTTATGGGGCAGTAACACTGAAGCTTTCTTT CASSLWGSNTEAFF TRBV27 - - TRBJ1-1
TGTGCCAGCAGTGGAAAATCAGGGCCGCATCAGCCCCAGCATTTT CASSGKSGPHQPQHF TRBV2 - - TRBJ1-5
TGCAGCGTTGTAGAGGGCACGAACACTGAAGCTTTCTTT CSVVEGTNTEAFF TRBV29-1 - - TRBJ1-1
TGTGCCTGGGGGGGACAGGGGAACACTGAAGCTTTCTTT CAWGGQGNTEAFF TRBV30 - TRBD1 TRBJ1-1
TGTGCCAGCAGCTTGGCGGGGGGGAATGAGCAGTTCTTC CASSLAGGNEQFF TRBV5-4 - TRBD2 TRBJ2-1
TGTGCCACCAGCAGAGGGACGGGAGCGGTAGATACGCAGTATTTT CATSRGTGAVDTQYF TRBV15 once - TRBJ2-3